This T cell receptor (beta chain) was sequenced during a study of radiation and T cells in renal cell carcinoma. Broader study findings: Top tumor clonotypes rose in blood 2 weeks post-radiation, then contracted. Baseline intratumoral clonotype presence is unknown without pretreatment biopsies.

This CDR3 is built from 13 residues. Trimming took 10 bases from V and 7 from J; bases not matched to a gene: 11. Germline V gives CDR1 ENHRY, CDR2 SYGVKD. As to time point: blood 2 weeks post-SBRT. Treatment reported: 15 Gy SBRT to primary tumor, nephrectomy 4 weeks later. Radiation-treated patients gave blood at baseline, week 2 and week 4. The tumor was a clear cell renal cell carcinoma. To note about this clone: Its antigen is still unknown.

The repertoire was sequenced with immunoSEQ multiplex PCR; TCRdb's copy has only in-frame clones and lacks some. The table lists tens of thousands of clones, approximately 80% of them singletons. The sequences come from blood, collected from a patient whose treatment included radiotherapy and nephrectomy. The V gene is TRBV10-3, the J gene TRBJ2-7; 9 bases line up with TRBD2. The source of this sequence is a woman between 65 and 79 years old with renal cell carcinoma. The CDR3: CATLAGLEDEQYF. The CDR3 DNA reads TGTGCCACTCTAGCGGGACTTGAGGATGAGCAGTACTTC.